What follows are 32 T cell receptor beta chains derived from one specimen sequenced in a study of shared clonotypes between healthy human individuals. Using immunoSEQ multiplex PCR, the repertoire was profiled, and TCRdb retains in-frame clones only, with some absent. This table has about 1.1 million clones, 70% to 80% appearing once. The sequencing sample was made of memory CD4+ T cells from PBMCs. The sample's subset: CD45RA-negative fraction. Source of these receptors: a man younger than 30 in good health. Some clones in this sample may be carry-over from other donors' samples.

V usage is TRBV28 and J usage is TRBJ1-1, with a tentative D call TRBD1 (5 bases). The germline gives CDR1 MDHEN, CDR2 SYDVKM. The CDR3 is 15 residues long. The V and J ends lost 3 bases and 3 bases respectively, with 14 bases between them. This chain's CDR3 is CASSFTDRVYTEAFF. As DNA, the CDR3 is TGTGCCAGCAGTTTTACAGACAGAGTGTACACTGAAGCTTTCTTT.

This clone was picked up a small number of times. The same CDR3 arises from other DNA sequences in this sample as well. This chain joins TRBV5-4 and TRBJ2-3; 14 bases agree with TRBD2. The CDR3 spans 16 residues. The ends lost 3 bases at V and 3 bases at J; junction bases unmatched: 3. Germline V gene lookup returns CDR1 SGHNT and CDR2 YYREEE (reference sequence). CDR3 sequence (DNA): TGTGCCAGCAGCTGGGGACTAGCGGGAGCAACAGATACGCAGTATTTT. Amino acids: CASSWGLAGATDTQYF. Combining the CDR3 with reference TRBV5-4 and TRBJ2-3 gives the whole variable domain ETGVTQSPTHLIKTRGQQVTLRCSSQSGHNTVSWYQQALGQGPQFIFQYYREEENGRGNFPPRFSGLQFPNYSSELNVNALELDDSALYLCASSWGLAGATDTQYFGPGTRLTVL.

This clone has a single count. J is TRBJ2-5 and V is TRBV7-2, with 7 positions matching TRBD1. Germline lookup yields CDR1 SGHTA and CDR2 FQGNSA. The CDR3 has 14 residues. With V trimmed by 5 bases and J by 6 bases, 9 bases remained unmatched. Here the CDR3 reads CASSATRQGQTQYF. The CDR3 DNA reads as TGTGCCAGCAGCGCGACCAGACAGGGACAGACCCAGTACTTC.

This clone was found once. The chain employs TRBV2 and TRBJ2-5, with D tentatively TRBD1 or TRBD2 (7 bases each). With 3 bases removed from V and 6 bases from J, the gap between germline ends came to 14 bases. This CDR3 comprises 14 residues. CDR1 and CDR2 from the germline V gene are SNHLY and FYNNEI. The CDR3 reads CASSEQGGGKTQYF. CDR3 bases: TGTGCCAGCAGTGAGCAGGGGGGAGGGAAGACCCAGTACTTC. The whole variable domain, remainder taken from reference TRBV2 and TRBJ2-5, is EPEVTQTPSHQVTQMGQEVILRCVPISNHLYFYWYRQILGQKVEFLVSFYNNEISEKSEIFDDQFSVERPDGSNFTLKIRSTKLEDSAMYFCASSEQGGGKTQYFGPGTRLLVL.

This chain joins TRBV19 and TRBJ2-1, with D possibly matching TRBD2 (5 bases). Germline V lookup: CDR1 LNHDA, CDR2 SQIVND (reference sequence). CDR3 length: 16 residues. V shed 2 bases and J shed 0 bases, with 11 bases lying between them. The CDR3 nucleotides are TGTGCCAGTAGTATACGAGCGGTAAGCTCCTACAATGAGCAGTTCTTC. Its translation: CASSIRAVSSYNEQFF.

The genes are TRBV4-3 and TRBJ2-7; TRBD2 matches 10 bases. CDR3 size: 17 residues. CDR1 is LGHNA and CDR2 is YSLEER in the germline V gene. J lost 2 bases, V lost 1 base, and 8 bases had no gene match. This CDR3 is CASSQGGRAGGPYEQYF. Here the CDR3 DNA reads TGCGCCAGCAGCCAAGGGGGCCGAGCGGGAGGGCCCTACGAGCAGTACTTC.

This clone was seen repeatedly, ten times or more. This chain links TRBV19 with TRBJ1-2; D unclear. Trimming pared 3 bases from V and 6 bases from J, leaving 11 bases between. The CDR3 loop spans 13 amino acids. Germline assignment: CDR1 LNHDA and CDR2 SQIVND (reference sequence). The CDR3 sequence: CASSMTASDGYTF. As DNA, the CDR3 is TGTGCCAGTAGTATGACTGCCTCCGATGGCTACACCTTC.

The V call is TRBV18, the J call TRBJ2-7; D unclear. This CDR3 comprises 16 residues. Germline lookup yields CDR1 KGHSH and CDR2 LQKENI. Trimming removed 3 bases at V and 0 bases at J, with 15 bases between. CDR3 nucleotides: TGTGCCAGCTCACCCTATCAGACTGAAAGCTCCTACGAGCAGTACTTC. Translation gives CASSPYQTESSYEQYF.

The rearrangement links TRBV28 to TRBJ1-4; possibly TRBD1 for D (6 bases). V lost 2 bases to trimming and J lost 0 bases, with 16 bases between them. The CDR3 totals 18 residues. Germline values: CDR1 MDHEN, CDR2 SYDVKM. The CDR3 DNA sequence: TGTGCCAGCAGTTTACCCGGACAGCTAGTTGCAACTAATGAAAAACTGTTTTTT. Protein sequence: CASSLPGQLVATNEKLFF.

This chain links TRBV6-6 with TRBJ1-2; D is possibly TRBD1 (5 bases). The CDR3 sequence is 16 residues long. The germline V gene encodes CDR1 MNHNY and CDR2 SVGAGI (reference sequence). The germline V and J ends were trimmed by 7 bases and 4 bases, with 22 bases remaining between them. The CDR3 is CASTSRPGPTFYGYTF. CDR3 bases: TGTGCCAGCACCAGTCGTCCGGGGCCAACCTTCTATGGCTACACCTTC.

Concerning this clone: Other DNA sequences in this specimen translate into the identical CDR3. This chain joins TRBV7-3 and TRBJ2-1; weak D call: TRBD2 (6 bases). V was trimmed by 0 bases and J by 1 base, leaving 7 bases between them. The germline V gene encodes CDR1 SGHTA and CDR2 FQGTGA. This CDR3 region has 15 residues. CDR3 in amino acids: CASSLTGGSYNEQFF. In DNA, the CDR3 is TGTGCCAGCAGCTTAACCGGAGGGTCCTACAATGAGCAGTTCTTC.

Comments on this clone: The same CDR3 can be traced to other DNA sequences in this sample. The rearrangement uses TRBV19 and TRBJ1-1, with D unresolved. Deletions cut 1 base from V and 1 base from J, with 7 bases between. The CDR3 spans 14 residues. CDR1 is LNHDA, CDR2 SQIVND, per germline (reference sequence). CDR3 protein: CASSIGQKNTEAFF. DNA of the CDR3: TGTGCCAGTAGTATAGGTCAAAAGAACACTGAAGCTTTCTTT.

In this sample, this clone turned up many times. The chain is built from TRBV5-4 and TRBJ2-3, with D perhaps matching TRBD1 (7 bases). CDR1 and CDR2 from the germline V gene are SGHNT and YYREEE (reference sequence). The CDR3 runs 16 residues. Trimming left V 4 bases short and J 0 bases short, with 15 bases between. For the CDR3, the DNA is TGTGCCAGCAGCGTACGACAGGGAGGTAGCACAGATACGCAGTATTTT. This translates into CASSVRQGGSTDTQYF.

The sample holds many counts of this clone. The genes are TRBV27 and TRBJ1-2, with 7 bases lining up with TRBD1. V lost 0 bases and J lost 4; bases outside the gene matches: 5. The germline V gene has CDR1 MNHEY and CDR2 SMNVEV (reference sequence). The CDR3 is 15 residues long. CDR3: CASSLSEGGVYGYTF. The CDR3 DNA is TGTGCCAGCAGTTTATCGGAAGGGGGCGTCTATGGCTACACCTTC.

The CDR3 loop reads CASSPPRPSGTSGNTIYF. The CDR3 nucleotides are TGTGCCAGCAGCCCCCCGAGGCCGTCAGGGACCTCTGGAAACACCATATATTTT. V is TRBV4-2 and J is TRBJ1-3, with D perhaps TRBD1 (5 bases). The V end was cut by 4 bases, the J end by 0 bases, with 19 bases between. The germline V gene encodes CDR1 LGHNA and CDR2 YNFKEQ. The CDR3 is made up of 18 amino acids.

This chain links TRBV9 with TRBJ2-3; TRBD2 aligns across 8 bases. The CDR3 has 15 amino acids. Germline V lookup: CDR1 SGDLS, CDR2 YYNGEE. V shed 4 bases and J 3 bases; nucleotides not matched to a gene: 7. The chain's CDR3 is CASSLSPSGTDTQYF. DNA for the CDR3: TGTGCCAGCAGCCTAAGTCCTAGCGGGACAGATACGCAGTATTTT.

The J gene is TRBJ2-7, the V gene TRBV15; D is perhaps TRBD1 or TRBD2 (5 bases each). Trimming pared 2 bases from V and 7 bases from J, leaving 18 bases between. Germline V lookup: CDR1 LNHNV, CDR2 YYDKDF (reference sequence). This CDR3 has 15 amino acids. The CDR3 DNA reads as TGTGCCACCAGCAGAACCTGGGGGTCGTCGGGGGAGCAGTACTTC. Its protein product is CATSRTWGSSGEQYF. Based on the CDR3 plus reference TRBV15 and TRBJ2-7, the full variable domain is DAMVIQNPRYQVTQFGKPVTLSCSQTLNHNVMYWYQQKSSQAPKLLFHYYDKDFNNEADTPDNFQSRRPNTSFCFLDIRSPGLGDTAMYLCATSRTWGSSGEQYFGPGTRLTVT.

V usage is TRBV5-4 and J usage is TRBJ2-5; no clear D gene. The CDR3 runs to 14 residues. With 4 bases removed from V and 5 bases from J, the gap between germline ends came to 15 bases. Germline V gene sequence: CDR1 SGHNT, CDR2 YYREEE (reference sequence). CDR3 coding DNA: TGTGCCAGCAGCCCCTCGATCACAAGGGAGACCCAGTACTTC. It is translated as CASSPSITRETQYF. The whole variable domain, filled in from reference TRBV5-4 and TRBJ2-5, reads ETGVTQSPTHLIKTRGQQVTLRCSSQSGHNTVSWYQQALGQGPQFIFQYYREEENGRGNFPPRFSGLQFPNYSSELNVNALELDDSALYLCASSPSITRETQYFGPGTRLLVL.

At least ten counts were recorded for this clone. This rearrangement joins TRBV4-1 to TRBJ1-1; no clear D. The ends were cut back, 0 bases at V and 1 base at J, with 12 bases in the middle. The V gene's germline CDR1 is MGHRA and CDR2 YSYEKL. This CDR3 is 16 amino acids long. The CDR3 DNA reads TGCGCCAGCAGCCAAGATCTCGGGGTCCCGAACACTGAAGCTTTCTTT. As protein: CASSQDLGVPNTEAFF.

The chain recombines TRBV18 with TRBJ2-3, with unresolved D. The CDR3 has 11 residues. Deletions cut 4 bases from V and 5 bases from J, with 4 bases between. Germline V CDR1 and CDR2: KGHSH, LQKENI. As DNA, the CDR3 is TGTGCCAGCTCACAAGAAGATACGCAGTATTTT. Translation gives CASSQEDTQYF.

The chain uses TRBV9 and TRBJ2-2, with D possibly matching TRBD1 (5 bases). The CDR3 has 15 amino acids. V was shortened by 0 bases and J by 4 bases, with 10 bases between the two germline ends. CDR1 is SGDLS and CDR2 is YYNGEE in the germline V gene. The CDR3 reads CASSVVGQFTGELFF. The DNA of the CDR3 is TGTGCCAGCAGCGTAGTGGGGCAGTTCACCGGGGAGCTGTTTTTT.

V and J are TRBV5-4 and TRBJ2-3, with D tentatively TRBD1 (6 bases). With 0 bases removed from V and 6 bases from J, the gap between germline ends came to 11 bases. The CDR3 loop spans 14 amino acids. CDR1 is SGHNT and CDR2 is YYREEE in the germline V gene (reference sequence). The CDR3: CASSLADRSDTQYF. CDR3 bases: TGTGCCAGCAGCTTGGCCGACAGGTCCGATACGCAGTATTTT.

This clone was counted between two and nine times. The chain joins TRBV2 to TRBJ1-2; D is undetermined. Germline assignment: CDR1 SNHLY and CDR2 FYNNEI. The CDR3 spans 16 residues. Trimming shortened V by 3 bases and J by 4 bases, and 18 bases separated the two germline ends. The CDR3 loop reads CASSDKSILLLYGYTF. CDR3 bases: TGTGCCAGCAGTGACAAATCTATCCTCCTACTCTATGGCTACACCTTC.

This clone has a handful of counts. The V gene is TRBV28, the J gene TRBJ2-7; TRBD1 matches at 10 bases. The CDR3 is 14 residues long. In germline, CDR1 is MDHEN, CDR2 SYDVKM. The J segment lost 4 bases and the V segment lost 3 bases, leaving 3 bases of the junction unmatched. The CDR3 loop reads CASSLTGGTYEQYF. DNA for the CDR3: TGTGCCAGCAGTTTGACAGGGGGCACGTACGAGCAGTACTTC.

In this sample, this clone turned up once. The V and J genes are TRBV5-3 and TRBJ2-3, with TRBD2 identical over 7 bases. TRBV5-3 is an ORF, with its function uncertain. Trimming took 0 bases from V and 2 from J; bases not matched to a gene: 6. The CDR3 extends over 16 amino acids. CDR3 residues: CARSLGREISTDTQYF. For the CDR3, the DNA is TGTGCCAGAAGCTTGGGGCGGGAGATCTCCACAGATACGCAGTATTTT.

V is TRBV11-3 and J is TRBJ2-1, with 12 nucleotides matching TRBD2. V was pared by 3 bases and J by 6 bases, with 6 bases of the junction left unmatched. The CDR3 runs to 16 residues. From germline, CDR1 is SGHNT and CDR2 YENEEA. CDR3 in DNA: TGTGCCAGCAGCTTTACAGGACTAGCGGGGACCAATGAGCAGTTCTTC. Amino acid sequence: CASSFTGLAGTNEQFF.

This sequence joins TRBV30 and TRBJ1-3; D remains ambiguous. V shed 2 bases and J shed 4 bases, with 6 bases lying between them. The CDR3 is 12 amino acids. CDR1 and CDR2 (germline): GTSNPN, SVGIG (reference sequence). The CDR3 region has the DNA TGTGCCTGGAGTCGGATAGGAAACACCATATATTTT. It is translated as CAWSRIGNTIYF.

This clone was counted only a few times. The V gene is TRBV29-1, the J gene TRBJ1-1, with TRBD1 as a possible D gene (6 bases). Per germline, CDR1 SQVTM and CDR2 ANQGSEA. There are 13 residues in the CDR3. V was cut by 5 bases and J by 2 bases, with 12 bases left in between. DNA of the CDR3: TGCAGCGTTACCGGACAGAGAAACACTGAAGCTTTCTTT. It codes for CSVTGQRNTEAFF. Full variable domain (rest looked up from reference TRBV29-1 and TRBJ1-1): SAVISQKPSRDICQRGTSLTIQCQVDSQVTMMFWYRQQPGQSLTLIATANQGSEATYESGFVIDKFPISRPNLTFSTLTVSNMSPEDSSIYLCSVTGQRNTEAFFGQGTRLTVV.

This sequence joins TRBV19 and TRBJ2-2, with 9 bases that match TRBD1. V lost 4 bases and J lost 2; bases outside the gene matches: 5. CDR3 length equals 16 residues. In germline, CDR1 is LNHDA, CDR2 SQIVND (reference sequence). The CDR3 bases are TGTGCCAGTAGTAGGACAGGGGCGATTAACACCGGGGAGCTGTTTTTT. It yields the protein CASSRTGAINTGELFF.

The chain carries TRBV7-9 and TRBJ2-6; D unresolved. CDR1 is SEHNR and CDR2 is FQNEAQ in the germline V gene (reference sequence). V was cut by 1 base and J by 4 bases, with 20 bases left in between. CDR3 length equals 19 residues. This chain's CDR3 is CASSLEKVGRSMGANVLTF. CDR3 coding DNA: TGTGCCAGCAGCTTAGAAAAGGTGGGCAGAAGTATGGGGGCCAACGTCCTGACTTTC.

The chain employs TRBV5-1 and TRBJ2-1; 7 nucleotides match TRBD2. The V gene end was trimmed by 0 bases and the J gene end by 6 bases; junction bases not matched to a gene: 9. The CDR3 runs 16 residues. Germline assignment: CDR1 SGHRS and CDR2 YFSETQ. The chain's CDR3 is CASSLVPSGTGNEQFF. CDR3 bases: TGCGCCAGCAGCTTGGTACCCAGCGGGACGGGCAATGAGCAGTTCTTC.

V gene TRBV28 combines with J gene TRBJ2-1; 9 bases line up with TRBD2. The CDR3 loop spans 17 amino acids. Germline V lookup: CDR1 MDHEN, CDR2 SYDVKM. The V gene end was trimmed by 7 bases and the J gene end by 10 bases; junction bases not matched to a gene: 20. The CDR3 sequence: CASTRRVLAGGTEEQFF. CDR3 DNA: TGTGCCAGCACCCGACGCGTCCTGGCGGGAGGGACAGAGGAGCAGTTCTTC.